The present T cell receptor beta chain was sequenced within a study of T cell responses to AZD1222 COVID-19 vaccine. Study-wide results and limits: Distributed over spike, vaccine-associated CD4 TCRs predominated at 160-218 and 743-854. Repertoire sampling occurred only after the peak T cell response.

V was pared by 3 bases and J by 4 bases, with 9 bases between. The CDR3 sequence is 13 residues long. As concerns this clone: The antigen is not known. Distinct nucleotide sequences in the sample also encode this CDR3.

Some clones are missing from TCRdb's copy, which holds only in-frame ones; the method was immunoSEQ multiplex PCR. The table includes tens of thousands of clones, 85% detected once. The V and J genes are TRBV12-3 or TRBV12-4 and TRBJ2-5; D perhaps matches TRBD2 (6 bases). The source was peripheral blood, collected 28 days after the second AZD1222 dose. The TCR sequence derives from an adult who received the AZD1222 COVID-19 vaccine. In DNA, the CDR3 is TGTGCCAGCAGTTTCGGGGGAGCAGAGACCCAGTACTTC. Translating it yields CASSFGGAETQYF.